The 5 T cell receptor beta chains below come from one sample, sequenced in a study of shared clonotypes between healthy human individuals. Libraries were prepared by immunoSEQ multiplex PCR; TCRdb keeps only in-frame clonotypes and omits some of them. There are fewer than 1.6 million clones in the sample; around 98.5% occur only once, and approximately 0.4% lies in the top ten. Sequenced sample: naive CD4+ T cells sorted from blood. Subset indicated: CD45RA+ positively selected. These receptors all come from a man younger than 45 in good health.

The chain recombines TRBV5-1 with TRBJ2-4; D is unresolved. The germline V gene has CDR1 SGHRS and CDR2 YFSETQ. This CDR3 is 13 amino acids long. The ends were cut back, 0 bases at V and 6 bases at J, with 7 bases in the middle. In DNA, the CDR3 is TGCGCCAGCAGCTTGGGATCGTTAAACATTCAGTACTTC. It is translated as CASSLGSLNIQYF.

The chain combines TRBV18 with TRBJ1-4; D uncertain. This CDR3 comprises 11 residues. Trimming took off 6 bases at V and 8 bases at J, with 7 bases between the two ends. Germline V gene sequence: CDR1 KGHSH, CDR2 LQKENI. The CDR3 nucleotides read TGTGCCAGCTCGTTCGAAGAAAAACTGTTTTTT. Residues: CASSFEEKLFF.

This clone appeared a single time. V and J are TRBV27 and TRBJ2-2; tentatively, D is TRBD2 (6 bases). Deletions cut 8 bases from V and 4 bases from J, with 20 bases between. The length of the CDR3 is 16 residues. The germline V gene has CDR1 MNHEY and CDR2 SMNVEV (reference sequence). This CDR3 is CASGATRWDLTGELFF. CDR3 in DNA: TGTGCCAGCGGAGCGACTAGGTGGGACCTCACCGGGGAGCTGTTTTTT.

The chain combines TRBV19 with TRBJ1-3; perhaps TRBD1 as D (6 bases). This CDR3 is built from 17 residues. Germline assignment: CDR1 LNHDA and CDR2 SQIVND (reference sequence). Trimming took off 5 bases at V and 0 bases at J, with 17 bases between the two ends. Here the CDR3 DNA reads TGTGCCAGTAGTGGTCACGGGAGGACAGACTCTGGAAACACCATATATTTT. Translated, it gives CASSGHGRTDSGNTIYF.

The J gene is TRBJ2-7, the V gene TRBV2; TRBD2 matches 7 bases. Losses at the gene ends were 4 bases for V and 3 bases for J; bases not matched to a gene: 9. CDR1 SNHLY and CDR2 FYNNEI come from the germline V gene. The CDR3 is 15 amino acids. The chain's CDR3 is CASSAGGGSGYEQYF. The CDR3 DNA is TGTGCCAGCAGTGCGGGGGGTGGGAGTGGCTACGAGCAGTACTTC.